The present T cell receptor (beta chain) was sequenced within a study of T cell responses to AZD1222 COVID-19 vaccine. Assay used: immunoSEQ multiplex PCR; TCRdb lists only in-frame clones, some missing. The repertoire holds 95,000 to 110,000 clones, with approximately 88% as singletons. V gave up 3 bases and J gave up 10 bases, with 9 bases separating them. In germline, CDR1 is SNHLY, CDR2 FYNNEI. CDR3 length: 11 residues. The receptor comes from an adult in good health. The V call is TRBV2, the J call TRBJ1-1, with D hard to call. This material consisted of peripheral blood, taken on day 0 of AZD1222 vaccination. CDR3 sequence (DNA): TGTGCCAGCAGTGACAGTTCGGGAGCTTTCTTT. Translated, it gives CASSDSSGAFF.